This T cell receptor (beta chain) was obtained from a study of blood T cells in healthy people across ages. For the study at large: Roughly one uniquely barcoded beta molecule per two T cells was captured.

Primed by a sample-barcoded 5' primer and a J-beta primer mix, a second PCR proceeded for about 7 to 12 cycles. Each cDNA was tagged by a template-switch adaptor containing 12 random nucleotides. TCRdb reprocessed the 5' RACE reads with MiXCR, giving one entry per CDR3 protein. The sample lists about 1.6 million distinct CDR3 sequences; about 31% were seen once. Overall study findings and caveats: The long-lived group displayed more naive CD4+ cells, plus higher diversity, than the aged donors did.

Unmatched junction bases numbered 5, after V lost 2 bases and J lost 9 bases. The CDR3 consists of 15 residues. Germline V lookup: CDR1 SGHNT, CDR2 YENEEA. Concerning this clonotype: Antigen: not known.

This chain uses TRBV11-3 with TRBJ2-1; 12 bases are a match to TRBD2. Specimen: blood. The receptor was isolated from a woman in her 30s in good health. Here the CDR3 DNA reads TGTGCCAGCAGCTTATCCGGGACTAGCGGGCTTGAGCAGTTCTTC. It yields the protein CASSLSGTSGLEQFF.